These 2 T cell receptor beta chains came from one sample sequenced in a study of cytomegalovirus exposure and HLA in healthy donors. PCR employed 60 Vbeta and 13 Jbeta primers. TCRdb keeps only in-frame clones here, not all; method: immunoSEQ multiplex PCR. This repertoire includes about 54,000 clones. Sample: PBMCs. The receptors originated from a woman aged 40 to 49 in good health and CMV-seronegative.

V is TRBV28 and J is TRBJ2-7; 7 nucleotides match TRBD1. Germline lookup yields CDR1 MDHEN and CDR2 SYDVKM. The CDR3 is made up of 14 amino acids. V gave up 5 bases and J gave up 2 bases; unmatched junction bases: 6. This CDR3 reads CASSRRQGPYEQYF. As DNA, the CDR3 is TGTGCCAGCAGTCGAAGACAGGGTCCCTACGAGCAGTACTTC.

For this clone: The same CDR3 is also encoded by other DNA sequences in this sample. V gene TRBV18 combines with J gene TRBJ2-3; D remains ambiguous. Germline V lookup: CDR1 KGHSH, CDR2 LQKENI. V was shortened by 3 bases and J by 0 bases, with 7 bases between the two germline ends. This CDR3 comprises 14 residues. CDR3 region: CASSPEQSTDTQYF. The CDR3 nucleotides read TGTGCCAGCTCACCCGAACAGAGCACAGATACGCAGTATTTT. Drawing the rest from reference TRBV18 and TRBJ2-3, the complete variable domain is NAGVMQNPRHLVRRRGQEARLRCSPMKGHSHVYWYRQLPEEGLKFMVYLQKENIIDESGMPKERFSAEFPKEGPSILRIQQVVRGDSAAYFCASSPEQSTDTQYFGPGTRLTVL.